The sequence of this TCR beta chain was determined in a study of blood T cell repertoires in COVID-19. Study-wide context: T cells, B-cell-depleted T cells, or PBMCs supplied cDNA or gDNA.

The data were produced by immunoSEQ multiplex PCR, yet TCRdb's version contains in-frame clones alone and is incomplete. The sample lists about 170,000 clones, about four fifths occurring once. V was trimmed by 3 bases and J by 3 bases, leaving 11 bases between them. Germline CDR1 is GTSNPN and CDR2 is SVGIG (reference sequence). The CDR3 totals 13 residues. Specimen: peripheral blood. V is TRBV30 and J is TRBJ2-5; a possible D gene is TRBD1 (6 bases). The clonotype originates from an elderly woman with acute or convalescent COVID-19. This CDR3 is CAWRATGKETQYF. The CDR3 DNA is TGTGCCTGGAGGGCCACAGGGAAAGAGACCCAGTACTTC.